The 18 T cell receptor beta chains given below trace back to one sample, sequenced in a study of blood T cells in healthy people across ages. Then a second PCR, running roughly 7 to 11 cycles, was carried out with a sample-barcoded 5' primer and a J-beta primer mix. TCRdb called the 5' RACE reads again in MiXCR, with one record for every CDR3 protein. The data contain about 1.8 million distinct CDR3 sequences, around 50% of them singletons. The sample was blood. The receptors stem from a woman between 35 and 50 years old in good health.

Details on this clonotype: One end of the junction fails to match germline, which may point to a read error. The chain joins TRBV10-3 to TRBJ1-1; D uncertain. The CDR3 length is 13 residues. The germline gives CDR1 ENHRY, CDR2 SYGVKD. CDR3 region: CAISESMANEVFF. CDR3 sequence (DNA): TGTGCCATCAGTGAGTCAATGGCAAATGAAGTTTTCTTT.

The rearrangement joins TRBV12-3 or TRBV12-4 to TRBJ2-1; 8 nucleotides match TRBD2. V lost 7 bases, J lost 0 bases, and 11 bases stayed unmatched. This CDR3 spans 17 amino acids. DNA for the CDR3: TGTGCCAGCAATCTCCGGCTCAGCGGGGGCTCCTACAATGAGCAGTTCTTC. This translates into CASNLRLSGGSYNEQFF.

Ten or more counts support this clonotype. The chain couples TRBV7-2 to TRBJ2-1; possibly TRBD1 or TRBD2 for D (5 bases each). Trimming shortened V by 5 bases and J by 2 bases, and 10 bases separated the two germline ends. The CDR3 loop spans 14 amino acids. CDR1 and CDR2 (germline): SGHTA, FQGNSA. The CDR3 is CASSPRGPYNEQFF. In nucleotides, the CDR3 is TGTGCCAGCAGCCCCCGGGGCCCCTACAATGAGCAGTTCTTC.

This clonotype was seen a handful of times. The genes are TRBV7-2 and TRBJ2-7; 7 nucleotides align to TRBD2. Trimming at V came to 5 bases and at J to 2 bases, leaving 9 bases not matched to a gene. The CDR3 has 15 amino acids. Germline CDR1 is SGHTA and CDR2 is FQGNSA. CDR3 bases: TGTGCCAGCAGCAAAGGGACTGGACTAGCCTACGAGCAGTACTTC. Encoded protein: CASSKGTGLAYEQYF. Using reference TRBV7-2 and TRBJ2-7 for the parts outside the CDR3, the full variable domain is GAGVSQSPSNKVTEKGKDVELRCDPISGHTALYWYRQSLGQGLEFLIYFQGNSAPDKSGLPSDRFSAERTGGSVSTLTIQRTQQEDSAVYLCASSKGTGLAYEQYFGPGTRLTVT.

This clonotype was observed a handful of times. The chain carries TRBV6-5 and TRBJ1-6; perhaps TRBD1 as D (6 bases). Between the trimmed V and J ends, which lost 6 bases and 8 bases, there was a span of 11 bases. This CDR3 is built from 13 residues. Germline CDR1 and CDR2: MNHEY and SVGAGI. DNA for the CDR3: TGTGCCAGCAGCCTAAGGGGGGATTCACCCCTCCACTTT. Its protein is CASSLRGDSPLHF.

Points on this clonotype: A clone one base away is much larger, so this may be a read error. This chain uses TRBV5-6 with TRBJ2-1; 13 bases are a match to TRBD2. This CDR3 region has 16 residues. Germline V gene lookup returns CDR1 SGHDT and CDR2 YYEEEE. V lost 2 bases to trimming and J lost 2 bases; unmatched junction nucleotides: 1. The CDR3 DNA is TGTGCCAGCAGCTTCGGACTAGCGGGGGCCTACAATGAGCAGTTCTTC. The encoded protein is CASSFGLAGAYNEQFF.

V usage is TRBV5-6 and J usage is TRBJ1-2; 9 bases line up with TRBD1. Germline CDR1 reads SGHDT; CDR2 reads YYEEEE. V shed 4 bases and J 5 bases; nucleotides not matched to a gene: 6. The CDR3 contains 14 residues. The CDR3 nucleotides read TGTGCCAGCAGCGTCGGGACAGGGTTGTATGGCTACACCTTC. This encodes CASSVGTGLYGYTF.

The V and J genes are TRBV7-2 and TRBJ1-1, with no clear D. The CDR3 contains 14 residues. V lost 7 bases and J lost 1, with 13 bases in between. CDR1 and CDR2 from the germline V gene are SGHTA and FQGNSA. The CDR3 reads CASTLEWRNTEAFF. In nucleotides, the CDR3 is TGTGCCAGCACCCTAGAGTGGCGGAACACTGAAGCTTTCTTT.

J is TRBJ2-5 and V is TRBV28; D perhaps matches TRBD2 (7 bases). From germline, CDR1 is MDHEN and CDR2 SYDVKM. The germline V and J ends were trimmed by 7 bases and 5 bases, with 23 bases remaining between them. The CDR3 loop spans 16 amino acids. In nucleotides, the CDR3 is TGTGCCAGCATCTTGGACAGCGGGGATCCGACGGAGACCCAGTACTTC. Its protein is CASILDSGDPTETQYF.

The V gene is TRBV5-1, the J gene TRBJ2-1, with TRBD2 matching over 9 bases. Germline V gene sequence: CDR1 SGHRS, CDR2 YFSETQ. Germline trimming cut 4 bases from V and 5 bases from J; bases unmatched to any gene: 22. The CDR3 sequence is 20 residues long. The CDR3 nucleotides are TGCGCCAGCAGCCGACTCGAGGGGCTAGCGGGGACGCCTCTTCACAATGAGCAGTTCTTC. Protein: CASSRLEGLAGTPLHNEQFF.

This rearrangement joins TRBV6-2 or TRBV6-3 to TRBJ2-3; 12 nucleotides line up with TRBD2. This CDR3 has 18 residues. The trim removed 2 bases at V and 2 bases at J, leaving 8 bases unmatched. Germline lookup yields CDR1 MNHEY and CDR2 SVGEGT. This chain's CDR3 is CASSYGLAGGIFTDTQYF. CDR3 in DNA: TGTGCCAGCAGTTACGGTCTAGCGGGGGGGATATTCACAGATACGCAGTATTTT.

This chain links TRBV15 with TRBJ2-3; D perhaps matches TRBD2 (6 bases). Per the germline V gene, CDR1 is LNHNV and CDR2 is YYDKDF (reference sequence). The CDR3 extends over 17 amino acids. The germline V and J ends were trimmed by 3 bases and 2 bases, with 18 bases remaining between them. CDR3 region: CATSRGPRVAATDTQYF. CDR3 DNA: TGTGCCACCAGCAGGGGCCCCAGGGTAGCGGCCACAGATACGCAGTATTTT.

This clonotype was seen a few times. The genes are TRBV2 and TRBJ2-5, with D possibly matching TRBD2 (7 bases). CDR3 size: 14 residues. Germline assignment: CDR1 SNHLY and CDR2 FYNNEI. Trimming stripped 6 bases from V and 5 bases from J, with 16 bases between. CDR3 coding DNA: TGTGCCAGCAGGCAACAAGGGGGAGGGGAGACCCAGTACTTC. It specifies CASRQQGGGETQYF.

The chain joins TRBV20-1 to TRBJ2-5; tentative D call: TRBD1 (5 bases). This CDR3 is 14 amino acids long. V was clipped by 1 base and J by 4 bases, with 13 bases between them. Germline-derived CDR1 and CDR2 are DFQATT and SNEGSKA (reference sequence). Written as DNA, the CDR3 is TGCAGTGCTAGAGGACAGATTCTAGTAGAGACCCAGTACTTC. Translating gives CSARGQILVETQYF.

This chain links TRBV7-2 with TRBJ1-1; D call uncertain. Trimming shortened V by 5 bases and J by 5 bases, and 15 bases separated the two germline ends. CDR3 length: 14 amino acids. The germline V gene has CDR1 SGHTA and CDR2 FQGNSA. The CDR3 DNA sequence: TGTGCCAGCAGCCCTGGGCGGCGGCCAACTGAAGCTTTCTTT. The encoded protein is CASSPGRRPTEAFF.

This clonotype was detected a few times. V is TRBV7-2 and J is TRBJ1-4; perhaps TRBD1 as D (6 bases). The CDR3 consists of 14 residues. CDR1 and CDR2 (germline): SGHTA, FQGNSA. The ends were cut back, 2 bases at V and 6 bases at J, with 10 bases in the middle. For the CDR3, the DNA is TGTGCCAGCAGCTTATCTAGGACAGATGAAAAACTGTTTTTT. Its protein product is CASSLSRTDEKLFF.

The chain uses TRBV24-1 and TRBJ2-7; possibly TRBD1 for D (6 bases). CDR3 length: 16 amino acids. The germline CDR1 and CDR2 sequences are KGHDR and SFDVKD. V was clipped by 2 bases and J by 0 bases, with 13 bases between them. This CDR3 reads CATSDSGTHSSYEQYF. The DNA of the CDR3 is TGTGCCACCAGTGATTCCGGGACACACAGCTCCTACGAGCAGTACTTC.

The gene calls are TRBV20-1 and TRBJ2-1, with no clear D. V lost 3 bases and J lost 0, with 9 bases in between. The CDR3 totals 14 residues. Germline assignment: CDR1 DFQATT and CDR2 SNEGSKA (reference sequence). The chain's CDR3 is CSASLPPSYNEQFF. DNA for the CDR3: TGCAGTGCTAGCCTACCTCCCTCCTACAATGAGCAGTTCTTC.